This T cell receptor beta chain was retrieved from a study of control samples from healthy donors and cancer patients. The method was immunoSEQ multiplex PCR; TCRdb's version includes in-frame clones alone and lacks a portion of them. The table shows 150,000 or so clones, with more than 80% occurring only once. Trimming cost V 7 bases and J 7 bases, with 17 bases left between them. The CDR3 length is 13 residues. Germline assignment: CDR1 SGHAT and CDR2 FQNNGV. The receptor comes from a man aged 18 to 35 in good health. This chain uses TRBV11-2 with TRBJ2-7; D unresolved. Source material: blood. The chain's CDR3 is CASTPGPVGEQYF. The CDR3 bases are TGTGCCAGCACCCCCGGGCCGGTGGGTGAGCAGTACTTC.